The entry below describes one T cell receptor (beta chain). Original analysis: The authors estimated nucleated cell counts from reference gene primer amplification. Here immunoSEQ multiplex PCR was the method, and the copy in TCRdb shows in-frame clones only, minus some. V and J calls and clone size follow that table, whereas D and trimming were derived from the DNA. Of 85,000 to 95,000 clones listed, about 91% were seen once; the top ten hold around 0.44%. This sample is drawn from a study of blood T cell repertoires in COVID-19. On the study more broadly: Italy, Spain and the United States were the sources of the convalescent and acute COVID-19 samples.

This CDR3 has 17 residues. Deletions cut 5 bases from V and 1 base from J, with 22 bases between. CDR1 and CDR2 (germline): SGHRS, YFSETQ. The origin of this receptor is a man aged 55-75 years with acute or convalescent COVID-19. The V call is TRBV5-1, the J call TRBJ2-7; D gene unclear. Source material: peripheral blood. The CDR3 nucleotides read TGCGCCAGCAGTATTGGAGTTGCGGCATTTTGGTCCTACGAGCAGTACTTC. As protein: CASSIGVAAFWSYEQYF.